This note documents a single TCR beta chain sequence. Its antigen is still unknown. These data are taken from a study of OX40 agonist ivuxolimab in advanced cancers. Study context: Therapy given before enrollment (anti-PD-1, anti-PD-L1 or anti-CTLA-4) was allowed, and around 41% had some.

CDR1 and CDR2 (germline): MNHEY, SVGAGI. Trimming at V came to 2 bases and at J to 10 bases, leaving 7 bases not matched to a gene. This CDR3 is built from 14 residues. General study points: Still undetermined is the antigen specificity of the expanded peripheral T cells. Dosing at 0.1 to 3.0 mg/kg was accompanied by clonal expansion of CD4+ and CD8+ blood T cells by week 6.

TCRdb's table, derived via immunoSEQ multiplex PCR, lists solely in-frame clones and lacks some. Of about 52,000 clones detected, around 80% appear once; the ten largest clones hold roughly an eighth. This receptor was obtained from an adult with an advanced solid tumor such as melanoma, head and neck, liver or kidney cancer. This specimen was CD4+ or CD8+ T cells sorted from blood, taken in a trial of the OX40 agonist ivuxolimab. The chain links TRBV6-5 to TRBJ2-1, with 8 nucleotides matching TRBD2. The CDR3 DNA sequence: TGTGCCAGCAGTTACACGGGGGGGCCTGGGGAGCAGTTCTTC. Protein: CASSYTGGPGEQFF.